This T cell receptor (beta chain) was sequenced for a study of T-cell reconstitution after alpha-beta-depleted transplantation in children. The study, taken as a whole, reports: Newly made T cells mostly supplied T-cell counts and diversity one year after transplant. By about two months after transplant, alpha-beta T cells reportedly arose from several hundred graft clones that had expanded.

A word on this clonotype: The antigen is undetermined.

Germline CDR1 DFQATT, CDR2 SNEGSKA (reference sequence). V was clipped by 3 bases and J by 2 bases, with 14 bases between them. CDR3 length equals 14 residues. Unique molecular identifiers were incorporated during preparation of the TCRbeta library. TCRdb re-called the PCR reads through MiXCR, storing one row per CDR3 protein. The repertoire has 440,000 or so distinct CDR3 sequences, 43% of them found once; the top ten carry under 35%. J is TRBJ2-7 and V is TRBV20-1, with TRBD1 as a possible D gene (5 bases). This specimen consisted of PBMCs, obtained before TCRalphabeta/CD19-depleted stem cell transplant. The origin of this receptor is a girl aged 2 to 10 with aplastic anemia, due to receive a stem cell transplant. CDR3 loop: CSARGPVSTYEQYF. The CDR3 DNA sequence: TGCAGTGCTAGGGGGCCGGTCTCTACCTACGAGCAGTACTTC.